This is a list of T cell receptor beta chains from one sample in a study of vaccination and CD4 T cells after COVID-19. What these receptors recognize is not known. TCRdb fed the PCR reads into MiXCR, producing one record per CDR3 protein. The sample lists about 28,000 distinct CDR3 sequences, 55% to 80% occurring once. The specimen was CD4+ T cells from blood, cultured in vitro, collected after SARS-CoV-2 vaccination. The origin of the receptors is a human donor who received a COVID-19 vaccine. The CDR3 runs from the conserved cysteine through the conserved F or W. The order of the fields is V gene, J gene, CDR3 protein.

TRBV7-8	TRBJ1-1	CASSTDQGTEAFF
TRBV24-1	TRBJ2-5	CATSDFGPGGQKETQYF
TRBV7-3	TRBJ2-5	CASSLSRAGKETQYF
TRBV7-8	TRBJ2-3	CASSLGVGDISTDTQYF
TRBV2	TRBJ1-2	CASSRDSPLGYTF
TRBV10-3	TRBJ2-3	CAISPAAGGLKGSTDTQYF
TRBV7-8	TRBJ2-1	CASSRDRFDNEQFF
TRBV7-9	TRBJ1-1	CASSLVLLAGGGKTEAFF
TRBV12-3/TRBV12-4	TRBJ2-1	CASSTPLSGGFPNEQFF
TRBV6-5	TRBJ1-3	CASSYSRGTPIYF
TRBV6-1	TRBJ2-3	CASSEDSDTQYF
TRBV30	TRBJ2-5	CAWSAEGETQYF
TRBV12-3/TRBV12-4	TRBJ1-1	CASNKGSSTEAFF
TRBV28	TRBJ1-6	CASSAPGQGEGSPLHF
TRBV10-1	TRBJ2-1	CASRYRLEQFF
TRBV20-1	TRBJ1-5	CSARRTTGDMNQPQHF
TRBV20-1	TRBJ1-6	CSALTRGGENSPLHF
TRBV15	TRBJ1-5	CATGTDYYSNQPQHF
TRBV6-1	TRBJ1-2	CASSARQGGNYGYTF
TRBV2	TRBJ1-2	CASSEGSGGLYF
TRBV20-1	TRBJ2-4	CSARTGQGGFKNIQYF
TRBV12-3/TRBV12-4	TRBJ1-2	CASSLSGYYGYTF
TRBV5-1	TRBJ1-4	CASSSDDGVWDEKLFF
TRBV7-9	TRBJ1-6	CASSLQGGSPLHF
TRBV24-1	TRBJ2-4	CATSDATRDIQYF
TRBV6-1	TRBJ1-3	CASSVDRSGNTIYF
TRBV6-1	TRBJ1-6	CASSPPGSPLHF
TRBV18	TRBJ1-1	CASSPPGQTTDTEAFF